Each of the 18 T cell receptor beta chains below was sequenced from the same sample in a study of blood T cell repertoires in COVID-19. Clones were sequenced by immunoSEQ multiplex PCR, and TCRdb holds only the in-frame ones, with some missing. Altogether just under 150,000 clones are present, about 80% being singletons, with the ten largest covering about 5.1%. The material sequenced was peripheral blood. The origin of the receptors is a human donor in a cohort sampled during active COVID-19.

The CDR3 here is CSVLPGSGQGTDTQYF. The CDR3 coding sequence is TGCAGCGTCCTCCCGGGATCCGGGCAAGGAACAGATACGCAGTATTTT. This sequence joins TRBV29-1 and TRBJ2-3; tentatively, D is TRBD2 (5 bases). CDR3 length equals 16 residues. Germline CDR1 SQVTM, CDR2 ANQGSEA. V gave up 6 bases and J gave up 3 bases, with 22 bases separating them.

The chain recombines TRBV3-1 (or the pseudogene TRBV3-2) with TRBJ2-2; D is undetermined. Per germline, CDR1 LGHDT and CDR2 YNNKEL (reference sequence). Trimming pared 0 bases from V and 2 bases from J, leaving 10 bases between. This CDR3 region has 16 residues. CDR3: CASSQDRVANTGELFF. Here the CDR3 DNA reads TGTGCCAGCAGCCAAGATAGAGTAGCTAACACCGGGGAGCTGTTTTTT.

The chain carries TRBV24-1 and TRBJ1-2; TRBD1 aligns across 7 bases. Germline V lookup: CDR1 KGHDR, CDR2 SFDVKD. The CDR3 is 17 amino acids. Unmatched junction bases numbered 9, after V lost 0 bases and J lost 3 bases. CDR3: CATSDLRDQGGDYGYTF. CDR3 DNA: TGTGCCACCAGTGATTTGAGGGACCAGGGGGGAGACTATGGCTACACCTTC.

The V call is TRBV28, the J call TRBJ1-1; D is uncertain. Trimming pared 7 bases from V and 4 bases from J, leaving 16 bases between. Per the germline V gene, CDR1 is MDHEN and CDR2 is SYDVKM. The CDR3 is 14 residues long. CDR3 DNA sequence: TGTGCCAGCAAGTTGTCGGCAGGCTCCACTGAAGCTTTCTTT. Amino acids: CASKLSAGSTEAFF. The full variable domain, in which reference TRBV28 and TRBJ1-1 provide the parts outside the CDR3, is DVKVTQSSRYLVKRTGEKVFLECVQDMDHENMFWYRQDPGLGLRLIYFSYDVKMKEKGDIPEGYSVSREKKERFSLILESASTNQTSMYLCASKLSAGSTEAFFGQGTRLTVV.

The chain joins TRBV20-1 to TRBJ2-3, with D possibly TRBD1 on 5 matching bases. Trimming removed 3 bases at V and 9 bases at J, with 10 bases between. CDR3 length: 11 amino acids. In germline, CDR1 is DFQATT, CDR2 SNEGSKA (reference sequence). The chain's CDR3 is CSARETATQYF. The CDR3 DNA reads as TGCAGTGCTAGGGAGACAGCCACGCAGTATTTT.

The chain employs TRBV14 and TRBJ2-7; D gene uncertain. The germline V gene encodes CDR1 SGHDN and CDR2 FVKESK. CDR3 size: 12 residues. V lost 5 bases and J 3 bases, leaving 8 bases between the germline ends. In DNA form, the CDR3 reads TGTGCCAGCAGCATCCTAGGCTACGAGCAGTACTTC. It encodes CASSILGYEQYF.

This sequence joins TRBV14 and TRBJ1-6, with 9 bases lining up with TRBD1. V shed 4 bases, J shed 14 bases, and the junction held 15 bases outside the gene matches. The CDR3 runs 16 residues. Germline V gives CDR1 SGHDN, CDR2 FVKESK. The CDR3 coding sequence is TGTGCCAGCAGCCGCTCCCGGGACAGGGAAGGGATCACCCTCCACTTT. Translation gives CASSRSRDREGITLHF.

CDR3 residues: CASSPQTDTEAFF. Here the CDR3 DNA reads TGTGCCAGCAGCCCCCAGACAGACACTGAAGCTTTCTTT. The chain uses TRBV12-3 or TRBV12-4 and TRBJ1-1; possibly TRBD1 for D (5 bases). This CDR3 has 13 residues. V shed 6 bases and J shed 3 bases, with 11 bases lying between them.

Details on this clone: One end of the junction does not line up with germline, which may come from a read error. The CDR3 sequence is CASSLGMGPWDRSSYNSPLHF. The CDR3 nucleotides read TGTGCTAGCAGCCTAGGTATGGGGCCGTGGGACAGGAGCTCCTATAATTCACCCCTCCACTTT. The rearrangement joins TRBV7-7 to TRBJ1-6; 8 nucleotides agree with TRBD1. This CDR3 has 21 residues. The germline gives CDR1 SSHAT, CDR2 FNYEAQ (reference sequence).

The chain combines TRBV5-1 with TRBJ1-2; D ambiguous. This CDR3 has 13 residues. Germline CDR1 is SGHRS and CDR2 is YFSETQ. The germline V and J ends were trimmed by 0 bases and 8 bases, with 11 bases remaining between them. The CDR3 coding sequence is TGCGCCAGCAGCTTGGAGGCCAGCGGCGGCTACACCTTC. Residues: CASSLEASGGYTF. The full variable domain, with the rest looked up from reference TRBV5-1 and TRBJ1-2, is KAGVTQTPRYLIKTRGQQVTLSCSPISGHRSVSWYQQTPGQGLQFLFEYFSETQRNKGNFPGRFSGRQFSNSRSEMNVSTLELGDSALYLCASSLEASGGYTFGSGTRLTVV.

V is TRBV30 and J is TRBJ1-1; perhaps TRBD1 as D (6 bases). Germline V gene lookup returns CDR1 GTSNPN and CDR2 SVGIG (reference sequence). This CDR3 has 15 residues. Trimming took off 2 bases at V and 3 bases at J, with 16 bases between the two ends. The CDR3 nucleotides read TGTGCCTGGAGTTCTTACAGGGACGCGGACACTGAAGCTTTCTTT. Translating it yields CAWSSYRDADTEAFF.

J is TRBJ2-7 and V is TRBV1; the tabulated D call, TRBD2, remains unverified against the DNA. TRBV1 represents a pseudogene. CDR3 length: 17 residues. The CDR3 nucleotides read TGCACCAGCAGCCAAGACGTTATAGCGGGAGAACTATACGAGCAGTACGTC. Amino acids: CTSSQDVIAGELYEQYV.

J is TRBJ2-7 and V is TRBV30; D unresolved. The CDR3 extends over 13 amino acids. V lost 3 bases and J 2 bases, leaving 11 bases between the germline ends. Germline loops: CDR1 GTSNPN, CDR2 SVGIG (reference sequence). The CDR3 loop reads CAWSREEPYEQYF. The DNA for the CDR3 is TGTGCCTGGAGCCGCGAGGAACCCTACGAGCAGTACTTC. The complete variable domain, with remaining parts taken from reference TRBV30 and TRBJ2-7, reads SQTIHQWPATLVQPVGSPLSLECTVEGTSNPNLYWYRQAAGRGLQLLFYSVGIGQISSEVPQNLSASRPQDRQFILSSKKLLLSDSGFYLCAWSREEPYEQYFGPGTRLTVT.

V and J are TRBV4-1 and TRBJ2-1; D uncertain. CDR1 is MGHRA, CDR2 YSYEKL, per germline. The V gene lost 3 bases and the J gene lost 1 base, with 13 bases spanning the gap. The CDR3 has 16 amino acids. The CDR3 loop is CASSHLDIISYNEQFF. In nucleotides, the CDR3 is TGCGCCAGCAGCCACCTAGATATTATTTCCTACAATGAGCAGTTCTTC.

This sequence joins TRBV11-2 and TRBJ1-6, with 7 bases fitting TRBD1. Germline values: CDR1 SGHAT, CDR2 FQNNGV. This CDR3 is built from 15 residues. Germline trimming cut 1 base from V and 9 bases from J; bases unmatched to any gene: 6. This CDR3 is CASSLGQGVSSPLHF. The DNA for the CDR3 is TGTGCCAGCAGCTTAGGTCAGGGGGTGAGTTCACCCCTCCACTTT. Based on the CDR3 plus reference TRBV11-2 and TRBJ1-6, the full variable domain is EAGVAQSPRYKIIEKRQSVAFWCNPISGHATLYWYQQILGQGPKLLIQFQNNGVVDDSQLPKDRFSAERLKGVDSTLKIQPAKLEDSAVYLCASSLGQGVSSPLHFGNGTRLTVT.

V usage is TRBV7-3 and J usage is TRBJ2-2, with a tentative D call TRBD2 (5 bases). The V gene lost 3 bases and the J gene lost 5 bases, with 7 bases spanning the gap. Germline V gives CDR1 SGHTA, CDR2 FQGTGA. The CDR3 covers 13 residues. Here the CDR3 DNA reads TGTGCCAGCAGCTTCGGCGGGACCGGGGAGCTGTTTTTT. Its protein is CASSFGGTGELFF.

The chain carries TRBV6-2 or TRBV6-3 and TRBJ2-5, with 10 bases lining up with TRBD2. The CDR3 extends over 16 amino acids. J gave up 1 base and V 2 bases, and 4 bases lay outside the gene matches. Germline V gene lookup returns CDR1 MNHEY and CDR2 SVGEGT. In nucleotides, the CDR3 is TGTGCCAGCAGTTACGAGCCTAGCGGGAGCCAAGAGACCCAGTACTTC. This gives the protein CASSYEPSGSQETQYF.

At least ten counts were recorded for this clone. DNA for the CDR3: TGTGCCAGCAGTTACTGGGCGGGGGCGCCCCACGAGCAGTACTTC. Its protein product is CASSYWAGAPHEQYF. The chain has TRBV6-6 and TRBJ2-7, with D perhaps TRBD2 (7 bases). This CDR3 is built from 15 residues. The germline V and J ends were trimmed by 1 base and 5 bases, with 15 bases remaining between them. Germline V CDR1 and CDR2: MNHNY, SVGAGI (reference sequence).